This is a list of T cell receptor beta chains from one sample in a study of T-cell memory formation after mild COVID-19. TCRdb re-called the 5' RACE reads through MiXCR, storing one row per CDR3 protein. This sample yields around 420,000 distinct CDR3 sequences, of which 24% are seen a single time; about 10% belongs to the top ten. Sequencing was carried out using PBMCs or a T cell subset sorted from them (not recorded which). All receptors come from an adult woman who had mild COVID-19 (a few samples of this study predate the infection). Cell type and time point are not known. Both conserved end residues are part of each CDR3. Each record gives: D gene, V gene, J gene, clone size, CDR3 protein, CDR3 DNA. D genes are given only for firm matches. Clone size is given for some rows only: seen once, a few or many times, or a class if the clone is expanded.

.	TRBV7-9	TRBJ2-3	.	CASRSGRGGGTDTQYF	TGTGCCAGCAGATCAGGACGGGGAGGAGGCACAGATACGCAGTATTTT
TRBD1	TRBV20-1	TRBJ1-5	few	CSARQGIGGNQPQHF	TGCAGTGCCCGACAGGGGATTGGGGGCAATCAGCCCCAGCATTTT
TRBD2	TRBV7-8	TRBJ2-1	.	CASSLGASGRGNEQFF	TGTGCCAGCAGCTTAGGTGCTAGCGGGAGAGGCAATGAGCAGTTCTTC
TRBD1	TRBV5-6	TRBJ2-1	.	CASSSRSGQGYEQFF	TGTGCCAGCAGCTCCCGCTCCGGACAGGGGTATGAGCAGTTCTTC
.	TRBV5-1	TRBJ2-7	.	CASSHRTGSYEQYF	TGCGCCAGCAGCCACCGTACGGGGTCCTACGAGCAGTACTTC
TRBD1	TRBV5-1	TRBJ1-2	few	CASSPWTGSDYGYTF	TGCGCCAGCAGCCCCTGGACAGGGTCGGACTATGGCTACACCTTC
.	TRBV15	TRBJ2-3	few	CATSRVAGSDTQYF	TGTGCCACCAGCAGAGTGGCGGGGTCAGATACGCAGTATTTT
.	TRBV12-3/TRBV12-4	TRBJ1-5	.	CASSLGGRGNQPQHF	TGTGCCAGCAGTTTAGGGGGGCGCGGGAATCAGCCCCAGCATTTT
TRBD2	TRBV23-1	TRBJ2-3	few	CAPGSGGTTDTQYF	TGCGCCCCCGGCAGCGGGGGGACCACAGATACGCAGTATTTT
.	TRBV29-1	TRBJ2-4	few	CSVRTENIQYF	TGCAGCGTCAGGACAGAAAACATTCAGTACTTC
TRBD2	TRBV3-1	TRBJ2-5	.	CASSQDPGLAGKETQYF	TGTGCCAGCAGCCAAGATCCGGGACTAGCGGGAAAAGAGACCCAGTACTTC
.	TRBV4-3	TRBJ2-3	.	CASSQVGGRTDTQYF	TGCGCCAGCAGCCAAGTTGGGGGTCGGACAGATACGCAGTATTTT
.	TRBV9	TRBJ1-1	few	CASSPYDQAEAFF	TGTGCCAGCAGCCCCTATGATCAGGCTGAAGCTTTCTTT
.	TRBV4-1	TRBJ2-2	.	CASSQDHGGTGELFF	TGCGCCAGCAGCCAAGATCATGGGGGCACCGGGGAGCTGTTTTTT
TRBD1	TRBV2	TRBJ1-1	few	CASRETGGTEAFF	TGTGCCAGCAGGGAGACAGGGGGCACTGAAGCTTTCTTT
.	TRBV10-3	TRBJ1-3	few	CAMAGWGGNTIYF	TGTGCCATGGCAGGATGGGGTGGAAACACCATATATTTT
.	TRBV10-3	TRBJ2-7	once	CAISEPFGDTSYEQYF	TGTGCCATCAGTGAGCCATTCGGGGATACCTCCTACGAGCAGTACTTC
.	TRBV20-1	TRBJ2-5	.	CSANQETQYF	TGCAGTGCTAACCAAGAGACCCAGTACTTC
.	TRBV20-1	TRBJ2-2	few	CSAIKRTNTGELFF	TGCAGTGCTATAAAGCGGACGAACACCGGGGAGCTGTTTTTT
.	TRBV4-3	TRBJ2-7	.	CASSRKGPSYEQYF	TGCGCCAGCAGCCGCAAGGGCCCTTCCTACGAGCAGTACTTC
TRBD2	TRBV12-3/TRBV12-4	TRBJ2-1	few	CASSPRLAGASEQFF	TGTGCCAGCAGTCCCAGACTAGCGGGGGCATCTGAGCAGTTCTTC
.	TRBV19	TRBJ2-5	.	CASSPGGIRAGETQYF	TGTGCCAGTAGTCCCGGCGGGATTCGAGCGGGAGAGACCCAGTACTTC
TRBD2	TRBV9	TRBJ2-7	.	CASSPRREGPYEQYF	TGTGCCAGCAGCCCTAGGCGGGAGGGACCCTACGAGCAGTACTTC